These T cell receptor beta chains were read from a single sample in a study of shared clonotypes between healthy human individuals. Data came from immunoSEQ multiplex PCR; TCRdb stores just in-frame clones and leaves some out. The data contain 2 million to 2.5 million clones, about 95% of them singletons. The sequenced sample consisted of naive CD4+ T cells sorted from blood. These receptors came from a man between 18 and 29 years old in good health. Each CDR3 is given with its conserved first and last residue. Fields, in order: J gene, clone size, D gene, V gene, CDR3 protein, CDR3 DNA. The D gene is left open where the match is weak. Rows may omit the clone size; those that give it use once, few, many or a size class.

TRBJ1-4	-	TRBD1	TRBV2	CASSYRGINEKLFF	TGTGCCAGCAGTTACAGGGGCATTAATGAAAAACTGTTTTTT
TRBJ1-2	-	-	TRBV18	CASSPSKGSNGYTF	TGTGCCAGCTCACCATCTAAGGGGTCTAATGGCTACACCTTC
TRBJ2-2	-	-	TRBV7-3	CASSPGTTNTGELFF	TGTGCCAGCAGCCCAGGGACCACGAACACCGGGGAGCTGTTTTTT
TRBJ1-1	-	TRBD1	TRBV5-1	CASSGTGGNTEAFF	TGCGCCAGCAGCGGGACAGGGGGAAACACTGAAGCTTTCTTT
TRBJ2-7	-	TRBD1	TRBV19	CASSILGSGQGYEQYF	TGTGCCAGTAGTATCCTAGGATCGGGACAGGGATACGAGCAGTACTTC
TRBJ2-3	-	TRBD1	TRBV5-4	CASSLGQGSTDTQYF	TGTGCCAGCAGCTTGGGACAGGGGAGCACAGATACGCAGTATTTT
TRBJ1-1	-	-	TRBV6-6	CASLGLNTEAFF	TGTGCCAGCCTGGGCTTGAACACTGAAGCTTTCTTT
TRBJ2-1	-	TRBD2	TRBV2	CASGRYRGGINEQFF	TGTGCCAGCGGTCGATACCGGGGGGGTATCAATGAGCAGTTCTTC
TRBJ2-5	-	TRBD2	TRBV19	CASSIDGGSVVKTQYF	TGTGCCAGTAGTATAGATGGCGGGAGTGTGGTGAAGACCCAGTACTTC
TRBJ2-7	-	TRBD2	TRBV9	CASSVALASGPYEQYF	TGTGCCAGCAGCGTAGCTTTGGCTAGCGGGCCCTACGAGCAGTACTTC
TRBJ2-3	-	-	TRBV10-1	CASGNDLSKGTDTQYF	TGCGCCAGCGGGAACGACCTCTCCAAGGGCACAGATACGCAGTATTTT
TRBJ2-7	-	-	TRBV7-2	CASSLQGLSYEQYF	TGTGCCAGCAGCTTACAGGGCCTCTCCTACGAGCAGTACTTC
TRBJ2-2	-	-	TRBV5-1	CASSNGANAGELFF	TGCGCCAGCAGCAATGGGGCTAACGCCGGGGAGCTGTTTTTT
TRBJ1-1	-	-	TRBV5-1	CASSFSSGNTEAFF	TGCGCCAGCAGCTTTTCCTCGGGGAACACTGAAGCTTTCTTT
TRBJ1-5	-	-	TRBV28	CASSTRQGSVNQPQHF	TGTGCCAGCAGTACCCGCCAGGGGTCGGTTAATCAGCCCCAGCATTTT
TRBJ2-5	-	-	TRBV29-1	CSGITGNQETQYF	TGCAGCGGCATAACAGGGAACCAAGAGACCCAGTACTTC
TRBJ1-1	-	-	TRBV18	CASSPPDTEAFF	TGTGCCAGCTCACCACCTGACACTGAAGCTTTCTTT
TRBJ2-7	-	TRBD1	TRBV18	CASSPKTGQGYEQYF	TGTGCCAGCTCACCAAAAACGGGACAGGGCTACGAGCAGTACTTC
TRBJ1-5	-	-	TRBV28	CASSPSVGKSNQPQHF	TGTGCCAGCAGTCCTTCCGTTGGGAAAAGCAATCAGCCCCAGCATTTT
TRBJ1-4	-	TRBD1	TRBV27	CASREGQGSNEKLFF	TGTGCCAGCAGGGAAGGACAGGGTTCTAATGAAAAACTGTTTTTT
TRBJ2-7	-	TRBD2	TRBV5-1	CASSLFGPDSAGDAYEQYF	TGCGCCAGCAGCTTGTTTGGCCCGGATTCGGCGGGGGACGCCTACGAGCAGTACTTC
TRBJ1-2	-	-	TRBV28	CASSSYGQPGYTF	TGTGCCAGCAGTTCCTACGGACAGCCTGGGTACACCTTC
TRBJ1-4	-	-	TRBV5-1	CASSFEKEKLFF	TGCGCCAGCAGCTTCGAGAAAGAAAAACTGTTTTTT
TRBJ2-5	-	-	TRBV2	CASKGTQETQYF	TGTGCCAGCAAGGGCACCCAAGAGACCCAGTACTTC
TRBJ2-7	-	-	TRBV13	CASSPPLSPGDEQYF	TGTGCCAGCAGCCCTCCGCTCTCCCCAGGGGACGAGCAGTACTTC
TRBJ2-7	-	-	TRBV2	CASSPKYYEQYF	TGTGCCAGCAGTCCCAAATACTACGAGCAGTACTTC
TRBJ1-1	-	-	TRBV29-1	CSVDRGRRMNTEAFF	TGCAGCGTTGACCGGGGGAGGCGCATGAACACTGAAGCTTTCTTT
TRBJ2-4	-	TRBD1	TRBV4-1	CASSQDLFRDSPIAKNIQYF	TGCGCCAGCAGCCAAGATCTTTTTCGGGACAGCCCAATCGCCAAAAACATTCAGTACTTC
TRBJ1-1	-	-	TRBV7-3	CASSPLTVVYTEAFF	TGTGCCAGCAGCCCCCTGACAGTGGTTTACACTGAAGCTTTCTTT
TRBJ1-1	-	-	TRBV6-6	CASSPNRVRNTEAFF	TGTGCCAGCAGTCCCAACAGGGTACGGAACACTGAAGCTTTCTTT
TRBJ2-3	-	TRBD2	TRBV7-2	CASSLGGGGPANTQYF	TGTGCCAGCAGCTTAGGCGGGGGGGGCCCCGCTAATACGCAGTATTTT
TRBJ2-3	-	-	TRBV10-1	CAITDGTDTQYF	TGCGCCATCACCGACGGCACAGATACGCAGTATTTT
TRBJ1-1	once	-	TRBV18	CASSPNTEAFF	TGTGCCAGCTCCCCCAACACTGAAGCTTTCTTT
TRBJ2-3	-	TRBD1	TRBV7-8	CASSKTGASTDTQYF	TGTGCCAGCAGCAAGACAGGGGCGAGCACAGATACGCAGTATTTT
TRBJ1-1	-	-	TRBV6-1	CASVPGMSTEAFF	TGTGCCAGCGTCCCCGGGATGAGCACTGAAGCTTTCTTT
TRBJ1-1	-	-	TRBV7-3	CASSTYTKLSSRGEAFF	TGTGCCAGCAGTACTTACACGAAACTCTCATCGAGGGGTGAAGCTTTCTTT
TRBJ2-6	-	-	TRBV6-5	CASTASSGANVLTF	TGTGCCAGCACCGCCAGCTCTGGGGCCAACGTCCTGACTTTC
TRBJ1-3	-	-	TRBV30	CAWGGRGISGNTIYF	TGTGCCTGGGGCGGTAGGGGAATCTCTGGAAACACCATATATTTT
TRBJ2-1	-	TRBD2	TRBV6-1	CASSGKMLAGRYNEQFF	TGTGCCAGCAGTGGTAAAATGTTAGCGGGGCGTTACAATGAGCAGTTCTTC
TRBJ2-2	-	TRBD1	TRBV28	CASRWTGGNTGELFF	TGTGCCAGCAGGTGGACAGGGGGTAACACCGGGGAGCTGTTTTTT
TRBJ1-1	-	-	TRBV28	CASSLPLQGTEAFF	TGTGCCAGCAGTTTGCCTTTACAGGGAACTGAAGCTTTCTTT
TRBJ1-3	-	-	TRBV5-4	CASSTETPSGGNTIYF	TGTGCCAGCAGCACGGAGACACCCTCCGGGGGAAACACCATATATTTT
TRBJ2-7	-	TRBD1	TRBV25-1	CASSGDSHSYEQYF	TGTGCCAGCAGTGGGGACAGTCACTCCTACGAGCAGTACTTC
TRBJ2-2	-	TRBD2	TRBV5-1	CASSLGWREANTGELFF	TGCGCCAGCAGCTTGGGTTGGCGGGAGGCGAACACCGGGGAGCTGTTTTTT
TRBJ1-1	-	-	TRBV9	CASSGEGMNTEAFF	TGTGCCAGCAGTGGGGAGGGGATGAACACTGAAGCTTTCTTT
TRBJ1-4	-	-	TRBV19	CASSIGTANNEKLFF	TGTGCCAGTAGTATAGGGACAGCCAATAATGAAAAACTGTTTTTT